This TCR beta chain was documented in a study of graft-versus-host responses after intestinal transplantation. Overall study context: Once they had received anti-thymocyte globulin induction, all recipients took tacrolimus and steroids for around three years. Findings and caveats of the study: High graft-versus-host to host-versus-graft clonal ratios were found in allografts of patients who had graft-donor T cell macrochimerism. Present in recipient marrow, GvH clones included some that appeared first in ileum or blood.

Using immunoSEQ multiplex PCR, the repertoire was profiled, and TCRdb retains in-frame clones only, with some absent. This sample has 35,000 to 45,000 clones, with about 95% found just once. Of note for this clone: The antigen remains unidentified.

V was shortened by 0 bases and J by 8 bases, with 9 bases between the two germline ends. This CDR3 is 13 amino acids long. Germline V CDR1 and CDR2: SGDLS, YYNGEE. This clonotype originated in a human donor who was the organ donor for an intestinal transplant. The sample consisted of unstimulated CD8+ T cells sorted from spleen or lymph node cells, taken before transplant. The chain uses TRBV9 and TRBJ2-1; D is undetermined. CDR3 sequence reads: CASSVGSTHEQFF. The CDR3 nucleotides read TGTGCCAGCAGCGTAGGAAGTACCCATGAGCAGTTCTTC.